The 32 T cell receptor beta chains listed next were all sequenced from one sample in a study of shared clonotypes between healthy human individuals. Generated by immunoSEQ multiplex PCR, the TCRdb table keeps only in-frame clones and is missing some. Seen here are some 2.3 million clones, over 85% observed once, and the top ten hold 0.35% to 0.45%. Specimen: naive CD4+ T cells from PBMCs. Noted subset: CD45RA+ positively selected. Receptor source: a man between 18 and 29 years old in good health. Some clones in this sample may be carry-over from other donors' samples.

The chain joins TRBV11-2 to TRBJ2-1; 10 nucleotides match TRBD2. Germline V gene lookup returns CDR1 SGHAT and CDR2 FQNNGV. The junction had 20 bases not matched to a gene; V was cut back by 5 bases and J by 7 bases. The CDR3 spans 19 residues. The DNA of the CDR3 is TGTGCCAGCAGCCAAATCGTGCTAGCGGGAGTGAACGGATCGAATGAGCAGTTCTTC. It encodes CASSQIVLAGVNGSNEQFF.

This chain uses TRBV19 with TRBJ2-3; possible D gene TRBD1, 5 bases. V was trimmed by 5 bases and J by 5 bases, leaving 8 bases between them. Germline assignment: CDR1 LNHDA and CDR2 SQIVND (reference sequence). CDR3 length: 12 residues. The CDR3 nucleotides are TGTGCCAGTAGTCCAGGGATAGATACGCAGTATTTT. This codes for CASSPGIDTQYF.

The CDR3: CASSEEQGPSYEQYF. The CDR3 DNA is TGTGCCAGCAGTGAAGAACAGGGACCTTCCTACGAGCAGTACTTC. The V gene is TRBV2, the J gene TRBJ2-7; D is perhaps TRBD1 (6 bases). CDR3 length: 15 residues. The germline CDR1 and CDR2 sequences are SNHLY and FYNNEI. V shed 1 base and J shed 1 base, with 11 bases lying between them.

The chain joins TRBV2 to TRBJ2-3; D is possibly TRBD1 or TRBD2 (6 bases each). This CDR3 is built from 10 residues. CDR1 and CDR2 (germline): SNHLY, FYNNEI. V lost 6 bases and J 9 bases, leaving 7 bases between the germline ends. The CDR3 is CASRGGTQYF. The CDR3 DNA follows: TGTGCCAGCAGGGGGGGCACGCAGTATTTT.

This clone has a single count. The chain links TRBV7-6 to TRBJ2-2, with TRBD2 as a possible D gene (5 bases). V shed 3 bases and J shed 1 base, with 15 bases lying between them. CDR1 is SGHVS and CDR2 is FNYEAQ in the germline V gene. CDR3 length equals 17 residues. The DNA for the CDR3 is TGTGCCAGCAGCTTTACGCGGGCGGGCATGAACACCGGGGAGCTGTTTTTT. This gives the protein CASSFTRAGMNTGELFF.

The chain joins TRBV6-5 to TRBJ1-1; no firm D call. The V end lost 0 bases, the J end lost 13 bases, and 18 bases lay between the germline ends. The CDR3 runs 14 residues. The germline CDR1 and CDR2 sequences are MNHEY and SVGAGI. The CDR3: CASSYSRKSGAVFF. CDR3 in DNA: TGTGCCAGCAGTTACTCCAGAAAGAGTGGTGCTGTTTTCTTT.

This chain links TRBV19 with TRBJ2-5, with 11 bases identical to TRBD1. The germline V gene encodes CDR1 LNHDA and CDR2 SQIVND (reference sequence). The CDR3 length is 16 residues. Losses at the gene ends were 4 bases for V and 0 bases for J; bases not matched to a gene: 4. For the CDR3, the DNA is TGTGCCAGTAGTAGGTGGACAGGGGGCTACCAAGAGACCCAGTACTTC. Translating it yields CASSRWTGGYQETQYF.

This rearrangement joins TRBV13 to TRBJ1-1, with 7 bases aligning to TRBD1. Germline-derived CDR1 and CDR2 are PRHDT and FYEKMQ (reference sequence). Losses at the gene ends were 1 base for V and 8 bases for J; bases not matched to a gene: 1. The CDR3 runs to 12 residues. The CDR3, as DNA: TGTGCCAGCAGCTTAGTAGGGGGCGAAGCTTTCTTT. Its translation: CASSLVGGEAFF.

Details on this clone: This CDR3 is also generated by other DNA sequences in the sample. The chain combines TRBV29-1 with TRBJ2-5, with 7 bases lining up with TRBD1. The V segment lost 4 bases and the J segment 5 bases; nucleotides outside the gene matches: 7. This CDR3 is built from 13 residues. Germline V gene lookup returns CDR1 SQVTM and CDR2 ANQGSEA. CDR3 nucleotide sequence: TGCAGCGTTGTCAAGGGGGCCGGGGAGACCCAGTACTTC. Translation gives CSVVKGAGETQYF.

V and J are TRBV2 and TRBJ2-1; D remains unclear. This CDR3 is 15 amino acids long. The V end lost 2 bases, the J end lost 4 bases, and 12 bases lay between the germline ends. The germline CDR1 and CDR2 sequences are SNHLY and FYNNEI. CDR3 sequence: CASSERQLIYNEQFF. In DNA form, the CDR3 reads TGTGCCAGCAGTGAACGTCAACTGATATACAATGAGCAGTTCTTC.

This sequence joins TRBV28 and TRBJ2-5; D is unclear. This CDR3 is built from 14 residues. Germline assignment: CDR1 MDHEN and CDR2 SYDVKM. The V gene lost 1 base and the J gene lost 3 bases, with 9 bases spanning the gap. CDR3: CASSLLPRKETQYF. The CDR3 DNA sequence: TGTGCCAGCAGTTTATTACCGCGAAAAGAGACCCAGTACTTC.

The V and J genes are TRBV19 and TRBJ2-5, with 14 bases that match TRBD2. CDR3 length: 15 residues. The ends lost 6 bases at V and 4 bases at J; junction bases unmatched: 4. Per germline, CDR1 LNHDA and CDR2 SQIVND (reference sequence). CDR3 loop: CASRVTSGRGETQYF. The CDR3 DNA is TGTGCCAGTAGGGTGACTAGCGGGAGGGGAGAGACCCAGTACTTC.

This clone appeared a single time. The CDR3 nucleotides are TGTGCCAGCAGCTATTCAGGGGGTTATGGTGGCGGGGAGCTGTTTTTT. Translation: CASSYSGGYGGGELFF. The genes are TRBV7-9 and TRBJ2-2; the match to TRBD1 covers 7 bases. The CDR3 has 16 residues. Germline V gene lookup returns CDR1 SEHNR and CDR2 FQNEAQ (reference sequence). V was pared by 4 bases and J by 7 bases, with 12 bases of the junction left unmatched.

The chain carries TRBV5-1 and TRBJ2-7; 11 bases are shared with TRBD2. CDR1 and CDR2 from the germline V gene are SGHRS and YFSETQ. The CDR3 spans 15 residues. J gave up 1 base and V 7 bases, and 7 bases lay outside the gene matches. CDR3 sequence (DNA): TGCGCCAGCCATGTAGCGGGAGGGGGTTCCTACGAGCAGTACTTC. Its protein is CASHVAGGGSYEQYF.

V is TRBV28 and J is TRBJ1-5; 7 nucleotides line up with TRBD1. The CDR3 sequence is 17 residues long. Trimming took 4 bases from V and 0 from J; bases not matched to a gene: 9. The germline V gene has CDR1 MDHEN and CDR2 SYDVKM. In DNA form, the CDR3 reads TGTGCCAGCAGTTCCCGTGGACAGGCCTATAGCAATCAGCCCCAGCATTTT. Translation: CASSSRGQAYSNQPQHF.

The CDR3 reads CASSPIRGDEKLFF. CDR3 nucleotides: TGCGCCAGCAGCCCTATCAGGGGTGATGAAAAACTGTTTTTT. This chain links TRBV5-1 with TRBJ1-4; tentative D call: TRBD1 (6 bases). The CDR3 spans 14 residues. The V gene's germline CDR1 is SGHRS and CDR2 YFSETQ. Trimming stripped 4 bases from V and 6 bases from J, with 13 bases between. Full variable domain (remainder filled in from reference TRBV5-1 and TRBJ1-4): KAGVTQTPRYLIKTRGQQVTLSCSPISGHRSVSWYQQTPGQGLQFLFEYFSETQRNKGNFPGRFSGRQFSNSRSEMNVSTLELGDSALYLCASSPIRGDEKLFFGSGTQLSVL.

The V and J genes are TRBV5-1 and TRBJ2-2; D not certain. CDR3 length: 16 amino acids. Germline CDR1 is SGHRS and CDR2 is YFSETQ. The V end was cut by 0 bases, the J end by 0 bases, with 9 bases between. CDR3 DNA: TGCGCCAGCAGCTTGGCCCTACTGACGAACACCGGGGAGCTGTTTTTT. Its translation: CASSLALLTNTGELFF.

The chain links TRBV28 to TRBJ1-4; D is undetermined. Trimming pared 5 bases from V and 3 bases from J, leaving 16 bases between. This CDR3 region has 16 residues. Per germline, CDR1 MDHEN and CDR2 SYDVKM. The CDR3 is CASSPSIGRSNEKLFF. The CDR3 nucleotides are TGTGCCAGCAGTCCCTCGATAGGAAGGTCTAATGAAAAACTGTTTTTT.

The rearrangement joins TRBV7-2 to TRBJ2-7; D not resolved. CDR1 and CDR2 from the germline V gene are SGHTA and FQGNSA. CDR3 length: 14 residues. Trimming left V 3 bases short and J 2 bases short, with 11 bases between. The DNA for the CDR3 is TGTGCCAGCAGCTTGTACAGCACCGCCTACGAGCAGTACTTC. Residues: CASSLYSTAYEQYF.

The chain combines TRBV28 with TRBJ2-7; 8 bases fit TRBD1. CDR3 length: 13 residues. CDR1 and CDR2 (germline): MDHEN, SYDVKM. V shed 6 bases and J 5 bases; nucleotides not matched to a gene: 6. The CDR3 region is CASRPDRVDEQYF. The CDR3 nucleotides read TGTGCCAGCAGACCGGACAGGGTCGACGAGCAGTACTTC.

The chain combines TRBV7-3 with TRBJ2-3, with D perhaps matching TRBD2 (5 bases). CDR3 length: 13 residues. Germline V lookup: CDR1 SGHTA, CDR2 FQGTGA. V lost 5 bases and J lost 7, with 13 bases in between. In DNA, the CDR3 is TGTGCCAGCAGCCCCGGCGGGCTTAATACGCAGTATTTT. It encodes CASSPGGLNTQYF.

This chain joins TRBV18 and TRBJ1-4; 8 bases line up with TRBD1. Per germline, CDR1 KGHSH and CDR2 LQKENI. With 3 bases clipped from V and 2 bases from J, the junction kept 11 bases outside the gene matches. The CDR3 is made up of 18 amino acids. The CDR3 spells CASSPLSYTGGTNEKLFF. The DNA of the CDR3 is TGTGCCAGCTCACCGCTCTCCTATACAGGGGGGACTAATGAAAAACTGTTTTTT. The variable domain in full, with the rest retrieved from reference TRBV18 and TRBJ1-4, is NAGVMQNPRHLVRRRGQEARLRCSPMKGHSHVYWYRQLPEEGLKFMVYLQKENIIDESGMPKERFSAEFPKEGPSILRIQQVVRGDSAAYFCASSPLSYTGGTNEKLFFGSGTQLSVL.

CDR3 in amino acids: CASIETGGFGELFF. The DNA of the CDR3 is TGTGCCAGCATCGAGACAGGGGGCTTCGGGGAGCTGTTTTTT. The chain links TRBV6-1 to TRBJ2-2, with TRBD1 matching over 10 bases. CDR1 is MNHNS, CDR2 SASEGT, per germline. Trimming cost V 7 bases and J 7 bases; bases outside gene matches: 6. There are 14 residues in the CDR3.

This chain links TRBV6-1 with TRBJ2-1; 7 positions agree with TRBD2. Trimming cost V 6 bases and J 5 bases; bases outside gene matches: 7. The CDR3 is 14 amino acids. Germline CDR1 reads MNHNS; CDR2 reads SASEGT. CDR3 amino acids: CASRKGGSHNEQFF. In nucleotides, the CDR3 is TGTGCCAGCAGGAAAGGCGGGAGTCACAATGAGCAGTTCTTC.

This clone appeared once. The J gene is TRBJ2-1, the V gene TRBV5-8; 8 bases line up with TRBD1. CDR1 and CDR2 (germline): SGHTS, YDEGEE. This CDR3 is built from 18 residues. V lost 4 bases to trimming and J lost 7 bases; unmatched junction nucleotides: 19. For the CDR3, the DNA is TGTGCCAGCAGCGCAATCCAAGACAGGGGTGGTTTGTGGAATGAGCAGTTCTTC. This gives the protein CASSAIQDRGGLWNEQFF.

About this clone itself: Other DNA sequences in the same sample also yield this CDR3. The CDR3 nucleotides are TGTGCCAGCAGCTTAGGCCGGGGAACAGATACGCAGTATTTT. Its translation is CASSLGRGTDTQYF. This chain connects TRBV11-2 to TRBJ2-3; D may be TRBD2 (5 bases). Germline-derived CDR1 and CDR2 are SGHAT and FQNNGV. V was cut by 1 base and J by 3 bases, with 8 bases left in between. The CDR3 sequence is 14 residues long.

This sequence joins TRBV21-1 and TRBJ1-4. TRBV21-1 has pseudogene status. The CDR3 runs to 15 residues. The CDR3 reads CASSALLINGEKLFF. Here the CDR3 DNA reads TGTGCCAGCAGCGCCCTCCTGATAAATGGTGAAAAACTGTTTTTT.

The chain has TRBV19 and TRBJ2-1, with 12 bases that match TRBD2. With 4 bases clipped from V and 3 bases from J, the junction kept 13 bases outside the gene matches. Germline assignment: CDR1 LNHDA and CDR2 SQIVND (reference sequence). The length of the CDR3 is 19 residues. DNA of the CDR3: TGTGCCAGTAGTACCCCCCATACTAGCGGGAGGCAAATCTACAATGAGCAGTTCTTC. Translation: CASSTPHTSGRQIYNEQFF.

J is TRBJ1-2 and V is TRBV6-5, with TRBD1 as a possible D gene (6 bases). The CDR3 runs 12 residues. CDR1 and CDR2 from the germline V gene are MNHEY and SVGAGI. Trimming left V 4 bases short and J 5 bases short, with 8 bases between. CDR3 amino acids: CASSSGVYGYTF. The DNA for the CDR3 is TGTGCCAGCAGTTCAGGGGTATATGGCTACACCTTC.

DNA of the CDR3: TGTGCCAGCGGAGTAGCGGAATTCTACGAGCAGTACTTC. Amino acid sequence: CASGVAEFYEQYF. The chain joins TRBV2 to TRBJ2-7; D possibly corresponds to TRBD2 (6 bases). Germline values: CDR1 SNHLY, CDR2 FYNNEI. The CDR3 is 13 residues long. Trimming shortened V by 8 bases and J by 3 bases, and 14 bases separated the two germline ends.

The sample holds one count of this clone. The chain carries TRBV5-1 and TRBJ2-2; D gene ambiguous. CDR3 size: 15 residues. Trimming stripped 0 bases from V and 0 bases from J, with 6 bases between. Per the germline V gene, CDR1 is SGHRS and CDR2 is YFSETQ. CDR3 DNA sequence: TGCGCCAGCAGCTTGGAAAGGGCGAACACCGGGGAGCTGTTTTTT. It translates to CASSLERANTGELFF.

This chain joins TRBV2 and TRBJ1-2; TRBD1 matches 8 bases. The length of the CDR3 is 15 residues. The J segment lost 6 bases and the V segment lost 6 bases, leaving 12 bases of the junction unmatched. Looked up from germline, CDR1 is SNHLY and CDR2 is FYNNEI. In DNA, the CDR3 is TGTGCCAGCAGAATGATTGGACAGGGTCTCGATGGCTACACCTTC. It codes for CASRMIGQGLDGYTF.